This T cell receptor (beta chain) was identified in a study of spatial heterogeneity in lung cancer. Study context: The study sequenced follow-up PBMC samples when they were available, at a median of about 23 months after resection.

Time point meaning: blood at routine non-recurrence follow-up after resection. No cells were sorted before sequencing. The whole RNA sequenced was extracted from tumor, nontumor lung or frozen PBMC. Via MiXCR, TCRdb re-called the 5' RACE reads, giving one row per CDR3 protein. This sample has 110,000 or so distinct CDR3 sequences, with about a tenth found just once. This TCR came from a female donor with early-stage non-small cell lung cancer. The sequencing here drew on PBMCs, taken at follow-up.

CDR3 nucleotide sequence: TGTGCCAGCAGTTCTTCAGGCGTAACCGGGGAGCTGTTTTTT. Translation gives CASSSSGVTGELFF. The J gene is TRBJ2-2, the V gene TRBV6-2 or TRBV6-3, with D unclear. Trimming pared 4 bases from V and 5 bases from J, leaving 11 bases between. Germline V gives CDR1 MNHEY, CDR2 SVGEGT. There are 14 residues in the CDR3.